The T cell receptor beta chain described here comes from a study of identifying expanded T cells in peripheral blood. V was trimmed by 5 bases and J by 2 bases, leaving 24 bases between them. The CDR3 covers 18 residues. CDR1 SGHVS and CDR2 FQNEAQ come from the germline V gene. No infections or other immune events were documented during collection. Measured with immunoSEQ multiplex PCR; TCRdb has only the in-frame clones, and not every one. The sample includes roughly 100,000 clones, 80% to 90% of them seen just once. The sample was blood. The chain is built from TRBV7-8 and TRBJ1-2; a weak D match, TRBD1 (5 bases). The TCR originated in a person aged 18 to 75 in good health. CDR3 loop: CASSLIYGAAQFNYGYTF. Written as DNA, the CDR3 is TGTGCCAGCAGCCTTATATACGGGGCCGCACAATTCAACTATGGCTACACCTTC.